This passage covers 13 T cell receptor beta chains from one sample sequenced in a study of blood T cell repertoires in COVID-19. Generated by immunoSEQ multiplex PCR, the TCRdb table keeps only in-frame clones and is missing some. The sample includes 150,000 or so clones, around 85% of them seen just once. Sequencing used peripheral blood. The receptors stem from a man between 60 and 75 years old who had recovered from COVID-19.

V and J are TRBV6-6 and TRBJ1-1; 7 bases match TRBD1. Germline CDR1 and CDR2: MNHNY and SVGAGI (reference sequence). Trimming cost V 10 bases and J 4 bases; bases outside gene matches: 12. CDR3 length: 14 amino acids. The CDR3 protein is CAIGEGAGGTEAFF. In DNA, the CDR3 is TGTGCCATAGGCGAGGGGGCCGGGGGCACTGAAGCTTTCTTT.

CDR3: CASSSPGQGFYGYTF. CDR3 DNA sequence: TGTGCCAGCAGTTCCCCGGGACAGGGTTTCTATGGCTACACCTTC. The J gene is TRBJ1-2, the V gene TRBV6-2 or TRBV6-3; 9 bases fit TRBD1. CDR3 length: 15 amino acids. V lost 4 bases to trimming and J lost 4 bases; unmatched junction nucleotides: 7. Germline CDR1 and CDR2: MNHEY and SVGEGT.

A few counts support this clone. This sequence joins TRBV10-1 and TRBJ1-4; D unclear. Germline loops: CDR1 WNHNN, CDR2 SYGVQD (reference sequence). There are 11 residues in the CDR3. The V gene lost 11 bases and the J gene lost 5 bases, with 9 bases spanning the gap. CDR3 amino acids: CAPRGNEKLFF. The CDR3 coding sequence is TGCGCCCCCCGGGGAAATGAAAAACTGTTTTTT.

The chain combines TRBV5-6 with TRBJ1-1; 7 positions match TRBD1. V lost 5 bases and J lost 5; bases outside the gene matches: 9. CDR3 length: 14 residues. CDR1 and CDR2 (germline): SGHDT, YYEEEE. The CDR3 loop is CASREGGRSTEAFF. For the CDR3, the DNA is TGTGCCAGCAGGGAAGGGGGCCGGAGTACTGAAGCTTTCTTT.

The rearrangement uses TRBV10-1 and TRBJ1-1; a possible D gene is TRBD1 (6 bases). Germline CDR1 is WNHNN and CDR2 is SYGVQD (reference sequence). The CDR3 runs to 15 residues. V was trimmed by 3 bases and J by 2 bases, leaving 13 bases between them. The CDR3 sequence is CASSDKQGPNTEAFF. The CDR3 region has the DNA TGCGCCAGCAGTGACAAACAGGGACCCAACACTGAAGCTTTCTTT.

The chain couples TRBV5-4 to TRBJ1-4; weak D call: TRBD1 (6 bases). The V gene lost 3 bases and the J gene lost 6 bases, with 15 bases spanning the gap. Germline CDR1 and CDR2: SGHNT and YYREEE (reference sequence). CDR3 length: 15 amino acids. This CDR3 reads CASSSGTGMDEKLFF. The CDR3 DNA follows: TGTGCCAGCAGCTCCGGCACAGGGATGGATGAAAAACTGTTTTTT. Complete variable domain (other parts from reference TRBV5-4 and TRBJ1-4): ETGVTQSPTHLIKTRGQQVTLRCSSQSGHNTVSWYQQALGQGPQFIFQYYREEENGRGNFPPRFSGLQFPNYSSELNVNALELDDSALYLCASSSGTGMDEKLFFGSGTQLSVL.

This clone has a handful of counts. The CDR3 loop reads CASSLSGGAWETQYF. As DNA, the CDR3 is TGTGCCAGCAGCTTAAGCGGGGGGGCCTGGGAGACCCAGTACTTC. The chain joins TRBV11-1 to TRBJ2-5; 10 positions agree with TRBD2. From germline, CDR1 is SGHAT and CDR2 FQDESV (reference sequence). The CDR3 covers 15 residues. Germline trimming cut 2 bases from V and 5 bases from J; bases unmatched to any gene: 5.

The chain carries TRBV27 and TRBJ1-1; 9 bases agree with TRBD1. In germline, CDR1 is MNHEY, CDR2 SMNVEV (reference sequence). V lost 10 bases to trimming and J lost 6 bases; unmatched junction nucleotides: 12. CDR3 size: 14 residues. The CDR3 coding sequence is TGTGCCACCCTTCCGGGACAGGGTCAGGCTGAAGCTTTCTTT. This sequence encodes CATLPGQGQAEAFF.

This clone was recorded only once. The V and J genes are TRBV9 and TRBJ1-4; 8 nucleotides line up with TRBD1. V was pared by 0 bases and J by 7 bases, with 5 bases of the junction left unmatched. This CDR3 region has 15 residues. Germline loops: CDR1 SGDLS, CDR2 YYNGEE. This CDR3 reads CASSVAGTGGEKLFF. The DNA for the CDR3 is TGTGCCAGCAGCGTAGCTGGGACAGGCGGTGAAAAACTGTTTTTT.

The J gene is TRBJ2-7, the V gene TRBV6-1; perhaps TRBD2 as D (6 bases). V lost 3 bases and J 3 bases, leaving 15 bases between the germline ends. The CDR3 runs to 15 residues. Germline V gives CDR1 MNHNS, CDR2 SASEGT. The CDR3: CASSDVGREVYEQYF. The CDR3 nucleotides read TGTGCCAGCAGTGATGTGGGCAGGGAGGTCTACGAGCAGTACTTC.

This chain uses TRBV3-1 (or the pseudogene TRBV3-2) with TRBJ1-1; D perhaps matches TRBD1 (6 bases). The CDR3 spans 14 residues. V lost 7 bases to trimming and J lost 2 bases, with 14 bases between them. CDR1 and CDR2 (germline): LGHDT, YNNKEL (reference sequence). CDR3 sequence: CASNRLQGNTEAFF. DNA of the CDR3: TGTGCCAGCAACCGTTTACAGGGTAACACTGAAGCTTTCTTT.

This clone was observed a few times. This rearrangement joins TRBV10-3 to TRBJ2-7; tentatively, D is TRBD2 (5 bases). From germline, CDR1 is ENHRY and CDR2 SYGVKD. V shed 4 bases and J shed 4 bases, with 17 bases lying between them. This CDR3 has 15 residues. The chain's CDR3 is CAISGKTGSGYEQYF. The CDR3 coding sequence is TGTGCCATCAGTGGCAAGACCGGATCGGGATACGAGCAGTACTTC.

This rearrangement joins TRBV7-9 to TRBJ2-2; D may be TRBD1 (6 bases). This CDR3 comprises 16 residues. CDR1 is SEHNR and CDR2 is FQNEAQ in the germline V gene (reference sequence). V gave up 1 base and J gave up 4 bases, with 13 bases separating them. As DNA, the CDR3 is TGTGCCAGCAGCTTAGGGGTACAGGGCGTCACCGGGGAGCTGTTTTTT. This encodes CASSLGVQGVTGELFF.